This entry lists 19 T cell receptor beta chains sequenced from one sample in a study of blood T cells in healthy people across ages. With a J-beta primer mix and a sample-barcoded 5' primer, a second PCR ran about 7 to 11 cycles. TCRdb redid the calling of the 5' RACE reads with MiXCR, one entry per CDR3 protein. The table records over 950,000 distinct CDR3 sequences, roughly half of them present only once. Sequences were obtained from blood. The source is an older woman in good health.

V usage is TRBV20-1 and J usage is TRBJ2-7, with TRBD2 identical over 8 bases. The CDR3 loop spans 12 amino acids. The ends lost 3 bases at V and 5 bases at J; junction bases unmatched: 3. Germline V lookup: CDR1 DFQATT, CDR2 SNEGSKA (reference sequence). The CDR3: CSASGRANEQYF. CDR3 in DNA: TGCAGTGCTAGCGGGAGGGCCAACGAGCAGTACTTC.

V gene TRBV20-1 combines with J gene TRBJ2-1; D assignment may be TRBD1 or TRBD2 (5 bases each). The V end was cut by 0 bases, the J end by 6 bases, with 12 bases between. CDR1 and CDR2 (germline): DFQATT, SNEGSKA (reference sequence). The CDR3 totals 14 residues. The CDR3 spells CSARDPWGSNEQFF. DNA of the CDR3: TGCAGTGCTAGAGACCCTTGGGGGTCCAATGAGCAGTTCTTC.

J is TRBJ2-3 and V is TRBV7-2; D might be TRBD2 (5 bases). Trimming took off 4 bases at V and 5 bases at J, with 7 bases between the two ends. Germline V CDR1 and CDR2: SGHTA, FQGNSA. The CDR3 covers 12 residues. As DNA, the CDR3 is TGTGCCAGCAGCTGGACTGGAGATACGCAGTATTTT. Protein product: CASSWTGDTQYF.

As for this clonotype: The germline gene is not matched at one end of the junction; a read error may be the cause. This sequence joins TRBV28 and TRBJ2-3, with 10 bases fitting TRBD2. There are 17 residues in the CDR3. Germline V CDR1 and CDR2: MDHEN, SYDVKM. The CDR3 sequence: CAGSSHSRTSGGDRQYF. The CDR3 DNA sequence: TGTGCCGGCAGTTCCCACTCAAGGACTAGCGGAGGTGATAGGCAGTATTTT.

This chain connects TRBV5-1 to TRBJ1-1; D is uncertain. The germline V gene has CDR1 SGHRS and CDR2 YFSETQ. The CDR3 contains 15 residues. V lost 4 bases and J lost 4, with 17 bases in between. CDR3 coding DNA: TGCGCCAGCAGCCCGTTAAGTGGCGTGGGCACTGAAGCTTTCTTT. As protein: CASSPLSGVGTEAFF.

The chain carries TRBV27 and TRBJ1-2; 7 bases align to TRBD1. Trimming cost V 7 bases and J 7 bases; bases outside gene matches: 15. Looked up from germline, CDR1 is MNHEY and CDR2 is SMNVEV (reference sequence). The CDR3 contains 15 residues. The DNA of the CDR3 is TGTGCCAGCATACCAACCGGGACAGCGGGGGGTGGCTACACCTTC. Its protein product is CASIPTGTAGGGYTF.

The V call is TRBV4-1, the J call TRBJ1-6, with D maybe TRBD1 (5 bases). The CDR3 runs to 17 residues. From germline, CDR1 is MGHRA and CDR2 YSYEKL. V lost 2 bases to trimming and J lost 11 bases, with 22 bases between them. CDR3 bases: TGCGCCAGCAGCCAACTTCCTCTCAGGGTTCATCGGGCACCCCTCCACTTT. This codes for CASSQLPLRVHRAPLHF.

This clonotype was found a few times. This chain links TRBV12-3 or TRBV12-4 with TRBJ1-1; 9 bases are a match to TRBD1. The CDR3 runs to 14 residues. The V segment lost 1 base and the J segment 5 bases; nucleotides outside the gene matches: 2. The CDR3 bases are TGTGCCAGCAGTTTAGTGGGACAGGGTACTGAAGCTTTCTTT. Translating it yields CASSLVGQGTEAFF.

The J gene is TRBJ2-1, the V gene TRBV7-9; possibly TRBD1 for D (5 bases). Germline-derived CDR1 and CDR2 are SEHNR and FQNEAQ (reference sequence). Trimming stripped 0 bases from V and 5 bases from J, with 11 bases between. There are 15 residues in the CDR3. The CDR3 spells CASSLAQGFHNEQFF. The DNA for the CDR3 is TGTGCCAGCAGCTTAGCGCAGGGATTCCACAATGAGCAGTTCTTC.

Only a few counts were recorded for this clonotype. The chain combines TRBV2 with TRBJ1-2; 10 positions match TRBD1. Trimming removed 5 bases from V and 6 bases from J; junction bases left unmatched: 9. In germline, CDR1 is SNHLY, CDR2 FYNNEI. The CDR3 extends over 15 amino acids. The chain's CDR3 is CASSQERQGADGYTF. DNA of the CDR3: TGTGCCAGCAGTCAAGAAAGACAGGGGGCGGATGGCTACACCTTC.

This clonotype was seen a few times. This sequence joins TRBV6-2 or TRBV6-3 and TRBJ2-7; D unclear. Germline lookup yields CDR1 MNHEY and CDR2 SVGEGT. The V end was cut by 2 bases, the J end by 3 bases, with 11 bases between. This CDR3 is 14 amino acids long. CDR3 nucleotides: TGTGCCAGCAGTTACGACAATCCCTACTACGAGCAGTACTTC. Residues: CASSYDNPYYEQYF.

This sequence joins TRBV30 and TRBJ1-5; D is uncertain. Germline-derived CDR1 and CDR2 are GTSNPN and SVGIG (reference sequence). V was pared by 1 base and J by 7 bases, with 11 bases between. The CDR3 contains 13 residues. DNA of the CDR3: TGTGCCTGGAGTGCGGAGGGTAGCCAGCCCCAGCATTTT. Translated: CAWSAEGSQPQHF.

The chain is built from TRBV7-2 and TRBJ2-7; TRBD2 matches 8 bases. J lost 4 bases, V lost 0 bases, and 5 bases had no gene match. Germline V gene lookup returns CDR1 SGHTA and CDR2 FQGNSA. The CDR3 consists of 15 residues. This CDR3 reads CASSLAGAGVYEQYF. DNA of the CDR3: TGTGCCAGCAGCTTAGCCGGAGCGGGAGTGTACGAGCAGTACTTC.

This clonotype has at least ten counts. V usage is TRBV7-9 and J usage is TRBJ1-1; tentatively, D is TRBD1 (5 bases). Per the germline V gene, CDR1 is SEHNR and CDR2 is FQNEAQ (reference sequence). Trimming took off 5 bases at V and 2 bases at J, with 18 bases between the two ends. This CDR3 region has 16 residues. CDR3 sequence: CASSPNPRQGNTEAFF. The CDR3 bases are TGTGCCAGCAGCCCCAATCCGAGGCAGGGAAACACTGAAGCTTTCTTT.

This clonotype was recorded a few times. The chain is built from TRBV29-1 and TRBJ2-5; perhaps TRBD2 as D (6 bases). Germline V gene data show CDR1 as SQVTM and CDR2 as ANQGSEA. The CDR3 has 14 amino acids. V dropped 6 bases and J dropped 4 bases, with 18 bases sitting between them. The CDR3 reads CSVEGGIVRETQYF. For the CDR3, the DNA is TGCAGCGTCGAGGGCGGGATCGTGAGAGAGACCCAGTACTTC.

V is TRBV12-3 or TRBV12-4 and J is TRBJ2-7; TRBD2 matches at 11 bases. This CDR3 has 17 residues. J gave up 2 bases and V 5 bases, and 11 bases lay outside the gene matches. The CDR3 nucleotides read TGTGCCAGCAGTCCGGCCGGACTAGCGGGTCCCACCTACGAGCAGTACTTC. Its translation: CASSPAGLAGPTYEQYF.

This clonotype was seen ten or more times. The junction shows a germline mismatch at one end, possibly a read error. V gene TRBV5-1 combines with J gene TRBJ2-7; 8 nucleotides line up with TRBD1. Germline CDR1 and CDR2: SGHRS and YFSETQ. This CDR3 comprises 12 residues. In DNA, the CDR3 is TGTGCCAGCAGTTCACAGGGGGACGAGCAGTACTTC. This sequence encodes CASSSQGDEQYF.

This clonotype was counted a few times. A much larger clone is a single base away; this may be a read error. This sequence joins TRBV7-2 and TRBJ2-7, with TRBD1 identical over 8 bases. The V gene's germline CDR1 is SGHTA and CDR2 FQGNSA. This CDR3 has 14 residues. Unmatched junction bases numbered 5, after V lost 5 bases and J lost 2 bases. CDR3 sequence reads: CASSAGQDPYEQYF. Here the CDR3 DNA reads TGTGCCAGCAGCGCGGGACAGGATCCCTACGAGCAGTACTTC.

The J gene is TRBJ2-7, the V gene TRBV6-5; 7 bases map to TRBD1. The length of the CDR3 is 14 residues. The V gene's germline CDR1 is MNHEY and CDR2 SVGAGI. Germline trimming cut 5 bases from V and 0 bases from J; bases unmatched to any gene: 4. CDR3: CASSKTGNSYEQYF. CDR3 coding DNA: TGTGCCAGCAGTAAGACAGGGAACTCCTACGAGCAGTACTTC.